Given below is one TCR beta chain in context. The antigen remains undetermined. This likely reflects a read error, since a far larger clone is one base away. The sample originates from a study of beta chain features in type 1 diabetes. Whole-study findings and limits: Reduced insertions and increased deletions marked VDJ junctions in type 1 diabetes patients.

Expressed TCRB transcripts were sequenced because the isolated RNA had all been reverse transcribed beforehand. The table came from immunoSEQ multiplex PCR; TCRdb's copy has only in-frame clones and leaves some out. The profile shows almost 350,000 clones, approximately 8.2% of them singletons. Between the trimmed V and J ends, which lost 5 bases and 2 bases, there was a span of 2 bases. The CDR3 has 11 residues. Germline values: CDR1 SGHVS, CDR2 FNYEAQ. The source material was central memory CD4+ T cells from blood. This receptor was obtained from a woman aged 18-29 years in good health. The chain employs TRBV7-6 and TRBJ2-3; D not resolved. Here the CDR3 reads CASSLTDTQYF. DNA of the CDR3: TGTGCCAGCAGCCTCACAGATACGCAGTATTTT.